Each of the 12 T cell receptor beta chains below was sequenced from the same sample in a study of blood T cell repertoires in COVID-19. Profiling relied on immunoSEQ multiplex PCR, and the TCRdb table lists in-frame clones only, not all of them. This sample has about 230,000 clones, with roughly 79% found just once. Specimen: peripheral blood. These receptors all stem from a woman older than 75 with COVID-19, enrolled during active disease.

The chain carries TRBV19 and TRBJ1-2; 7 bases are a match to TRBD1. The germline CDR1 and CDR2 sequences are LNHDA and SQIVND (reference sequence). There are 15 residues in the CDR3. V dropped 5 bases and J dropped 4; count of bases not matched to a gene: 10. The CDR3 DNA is TGTGCCAGTAGTGCGACAGGGAAGTCAAGCTATGGCTACACCTTC. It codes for CASSATGKSSYGYTF.

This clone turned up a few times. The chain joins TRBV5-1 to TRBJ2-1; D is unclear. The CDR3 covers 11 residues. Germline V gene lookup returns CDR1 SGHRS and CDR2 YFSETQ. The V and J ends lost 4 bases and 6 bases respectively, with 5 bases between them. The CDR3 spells CASSLSNEQFF. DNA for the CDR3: TGCGCCAGCAGCCTCAGCAATGAGCAGTTCTTC.

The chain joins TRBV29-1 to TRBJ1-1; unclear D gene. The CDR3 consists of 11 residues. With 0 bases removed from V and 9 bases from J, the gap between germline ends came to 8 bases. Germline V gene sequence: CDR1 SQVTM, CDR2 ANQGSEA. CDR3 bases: TGCAGCGTTGAAGAAAACGACAAAGCTTTCTTT. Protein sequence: CSVEENDKAFF.

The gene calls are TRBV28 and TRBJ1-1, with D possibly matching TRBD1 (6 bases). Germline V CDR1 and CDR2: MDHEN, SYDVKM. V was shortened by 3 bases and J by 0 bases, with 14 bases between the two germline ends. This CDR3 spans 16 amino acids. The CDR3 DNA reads TGTGCCAGCAGTTTGGGGGGGGCCCCCATGAACACTGAAGCTTTCTTT. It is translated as CASSLGGAPMNTEAFF.

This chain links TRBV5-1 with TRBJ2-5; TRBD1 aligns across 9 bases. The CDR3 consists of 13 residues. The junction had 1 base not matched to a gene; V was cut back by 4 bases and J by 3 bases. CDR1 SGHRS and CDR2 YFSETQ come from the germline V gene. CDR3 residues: CASSGDREETQYF. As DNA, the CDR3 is TGCGCCAGCAGCGGGGACAGGGAAGAGACCCAGTACTTC.

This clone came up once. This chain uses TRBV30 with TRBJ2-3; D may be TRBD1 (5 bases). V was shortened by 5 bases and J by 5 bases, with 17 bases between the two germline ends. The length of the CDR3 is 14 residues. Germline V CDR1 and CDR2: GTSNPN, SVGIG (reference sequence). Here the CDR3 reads CAWAPGASRDTQYF. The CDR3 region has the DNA TGTGCCTGGGCTCCTGGGGCTTCGAGAGATACGCAGTATTTT.

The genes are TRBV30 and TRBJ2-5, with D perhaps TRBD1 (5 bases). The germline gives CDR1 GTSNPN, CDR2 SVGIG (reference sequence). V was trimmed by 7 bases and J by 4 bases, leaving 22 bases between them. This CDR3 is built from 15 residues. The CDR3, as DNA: TGTGCCTTTGCTTGGGGCATAGGTGCCGCAGAGACCCAGTACTTC. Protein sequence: CAFAWGIGAAETQYF. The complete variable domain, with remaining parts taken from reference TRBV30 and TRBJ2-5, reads SQTIHQWPATLVQPVGSPLSLECTVEGTSNPNLYWYRQAAGRGLQLLFYSVGIGQISSEVPQNLSASRPQDRQFILSSKKLLLSDSGFYLCAFAWGIGAAETQYFGPGTRLLVL.

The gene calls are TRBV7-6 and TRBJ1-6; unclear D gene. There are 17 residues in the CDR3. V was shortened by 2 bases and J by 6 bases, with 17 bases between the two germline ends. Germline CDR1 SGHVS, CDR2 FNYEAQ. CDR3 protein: CASSLTFRGVVNSPLHF. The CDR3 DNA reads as TGTGCCAGCAGCTTAACGTTCCGCGGGGTGGTTAATTCACCCCTCCACTTT.

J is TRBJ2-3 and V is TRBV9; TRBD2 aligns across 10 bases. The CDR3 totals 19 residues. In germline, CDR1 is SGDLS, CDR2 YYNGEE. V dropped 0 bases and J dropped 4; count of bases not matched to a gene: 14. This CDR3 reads CASSVAGSRGLAFADTQYF. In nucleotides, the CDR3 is TGTGCCAGCAGCGTAGCTGGGAGTAGGGGACTAGCGTTTGCAGATACGCAGTATTTT.

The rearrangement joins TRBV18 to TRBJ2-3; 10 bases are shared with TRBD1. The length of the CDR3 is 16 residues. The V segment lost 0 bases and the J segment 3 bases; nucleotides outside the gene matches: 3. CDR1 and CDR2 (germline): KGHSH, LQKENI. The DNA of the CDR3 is TGTGCCAGCTCACCACCGACAGGGGGCCCAACAGATACGCAGTATTTT. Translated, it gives CASSPPTGGPTDTQYF.

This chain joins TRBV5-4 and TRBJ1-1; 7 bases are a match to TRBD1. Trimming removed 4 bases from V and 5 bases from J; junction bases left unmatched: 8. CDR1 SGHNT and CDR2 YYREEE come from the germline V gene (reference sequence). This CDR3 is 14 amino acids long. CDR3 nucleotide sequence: TGTGCCAGCAGCCGGGCAGGGGGTAGTACTGAAGCTTTCTTT. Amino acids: CASSRAGGSTEAFF.

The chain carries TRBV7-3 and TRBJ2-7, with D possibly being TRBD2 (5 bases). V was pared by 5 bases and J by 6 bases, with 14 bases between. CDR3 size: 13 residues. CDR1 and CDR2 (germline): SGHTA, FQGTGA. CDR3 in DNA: TGTGCCAGCAGCCACGGGAATTTCGGCGAGCAGTACTTC. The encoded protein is CASSHGNFGEQYF.